This T cell receptor beta chain is drawn from a study of blood T cells in healthy people across ages. Using a J-beta primer mix together with a sample-barcoded 5' primer, a second PCR was run for 7 to 11 cycles. TCRdb re-derived calls from the 5' RACE reads in MiXCR, one entry per CDR3 protein. Counted here are about 1.8 million distinct CDR3 sequences, 40% to 55% occurring once; the ten biggest clones make up 2.1%. In each sample, at least 7 million PBMCs were isolated. Trimming pared 3 bases from V and 5 bases from J, leaving 11 bases between. The CDR3 runs to 14 residues. CDR1 SGHNT and CDR2 YENEEA come from the germline V gene. This clonotype appeared a few times.

This receptor was identified in a woman aged 40 to 50 in good health. This sequence joins TRBV11-3 and TRBJ2-1; possible D gene TRBD1, 5 bases. The sample was blood. CDR3 in DNA: TGTGCCAGCAGCTTCAGTAGGGGAAACAATGAGCAGTTCTTC. Residues: CASSFSRGNNEQFF.